These 9 T cell receptor beta chains share one sample of origin, sequenced in a study of human T cells and chemical hapten exposure. Time point reported: patch test 2, 6 weeks after DPC sensitization. The sample's treatment: therapeutic diphenylcyclopropenone sensitization with weekly scalp DPC. A single record per CDR3 protein comes from TCRdb applying MiXCR to the RACE reads. The sample comprises some 350,000 distinct CDR3 sequences, over 6% of which are singletons, and over 5.5% rests with the top ten. The material sequenced was whole blood, taken in connection with sensitization to the hapten diphenylcyclopropenone (DPC). The receptors were sampled from a woman aged 18-29 years with alopecia areata. Some clones in this sample may be carry-over from other donors' samples.

CDR3 amino acids: CASSLHPNVGSEKLFF. The CDR3 DNA reads TGTGCCAGCAGCCTACACCCTAACGTCGGTAGCGAAAAACTGTTTTTT. This chain links TRBV7-9 with TRBJ1-4; D is unresolved. The germline V and J ends were trimmed by 5 bases and 8 bases, with 21 bases remaining between them. Germline-derived CDR1 and CDR2 are SEHNR and FQNEAQ (reference sequence). There are 16 residues in the CDR3.

This chain links TRBV2 with TRBJ2-7, with D perhaps TRBD1 (6 bases). Germline V gives CDR1 SNHLY, CDR2 FYNNEI. Between the trimmed V and J ends, which lost 3 bases and 1 base, there was a span of 10 bases. This CDR3 is 14 amino acids long. CDR3 sequence (DNA): TGTGCCAGCAGTGATTCACAGGGTTCCTACGAGCAGTACTTC. It codes for CASSDSQGSYEQYF.

This clonotype was detected ten times or more. This chain connects TRBV12-3 or TRBV12-4 to TRBJ1-1; the D gene is possibly TRBD1 (5 bases). This CDR3 has 15 amino acids. V was shortened by 2 bases and J by 1 base, with 11 bases between the two germline ends. CDR3: CASSLLGGANTEAFF. The CDR3 DNA reads as TGTGCCAGCAGTTTATTAGGAGGGGCGAACACTGAAGCTTTCTTT.

This chain joins TRBV20-1 and TRBJ2-7; D perhaps matches TRBD1 (6 bases). Trimming pared 2 bases from V and 2 bases from J, leaving 13 bases between. Looked up from germline, CDR1 is DFQATT and CDR2 is SNEGSKA (reference sequence). This CDR3 region has 14 residues. The CDR3 spells CSARRQEDTYEQYF. Here the CDR3 DNA reads TGCAGTGCTAGAAGACAGGAAGACACCTACGAGCAGTACTTC.

In its sample, this clonotype was seen many times. The chain links TRBV28 to TRBJ1-2; perhaps TRBD1 as D (5 bases). Germline CDR1 MDHEN, CDR2 SYDVKM. The CDR3 extends over 12 amino acids. V gave up 4 bases and J gave up 4 bases, with 7 bases separating them. DNA of the CDR3: TGTGCCAGCAGTTCGACAGTCTATGGCTACACCTTC. Protein product: CASSSTVYGYTF.

This clonotype has at least ten counts. CDR3 DNA: TGTGCCAGCAGATATGACAGCTCTGACTATGGCTACACCTTC. It specifies CASRYDSSDYGYTF. The chain recombines TRBV3-1 with TRBJ1-2; D perhaps matches TRBD1 (5 bases). Trimming left V 6 bases short and J 3 bases short, with 14 bases between. Germline V gene lookup returns CDR1 LGHDT and CDR2 YNNKEL (reference sequence). This CDR3 has 14 amino acids.

This clonotype has more than one count but fewer than ten. The chain joins TRBV5-6 to TRBJ1-5, with 10 bases aligning to TRBD1. The length of the CDR3 is 15 residues. V shed 2 bases and J 6 bases; nucleotides not matched to a gene: 5. Germline CDR1 SGHDT, CDR2 YYEEEE. The CDR3 here is CASSFRQGAGQPQHF. CDR3 sequence (DNA): TGTGCCAGCAGCTTCAGACAGGGGGCAGGTCAGCCCCAGCATTTT.

A remark on this clonotype: This sequence may be a read error, since a much larger clone differs from it by one base. This rearrangement joins TRBV11-2 to TRBJ2-3; 9 bases are a match to TRBD2. Germline V gene data show CDR1 as SGHAT and CDR2 as FQNNGV. The CDR3 runs 15 residues. V trimming: 6 bases; J trimming: 2 bases; junction bases outside the gene matches: 6. The CDR3 DNA is TGTGCCAGCAGTTTGACTAGCGGAAACACAGATACGCAGTATTTT. Its translation is CASSLTSGNTDTQYF.

The sample holds a few counts of this clonotype. The V gene is TRBV6-2 or TRBV6-3, the J gene TRBJ1-2, with 7 nucleotides matching TRBD1. There are 14 residues in the CDR3. The junction had 10 bases not matched to a gene; V was cut back by 8 bases and J by 4 bases. From germline, CDR1 is MNHEY and CDR2 SVGEGT. DNA of the CDR3: TGTGCCAGCGGGGCTCTGGACAGGTTCTATGGCTACACCTTC. Translated, it gives CASGALDRFYGYTF.